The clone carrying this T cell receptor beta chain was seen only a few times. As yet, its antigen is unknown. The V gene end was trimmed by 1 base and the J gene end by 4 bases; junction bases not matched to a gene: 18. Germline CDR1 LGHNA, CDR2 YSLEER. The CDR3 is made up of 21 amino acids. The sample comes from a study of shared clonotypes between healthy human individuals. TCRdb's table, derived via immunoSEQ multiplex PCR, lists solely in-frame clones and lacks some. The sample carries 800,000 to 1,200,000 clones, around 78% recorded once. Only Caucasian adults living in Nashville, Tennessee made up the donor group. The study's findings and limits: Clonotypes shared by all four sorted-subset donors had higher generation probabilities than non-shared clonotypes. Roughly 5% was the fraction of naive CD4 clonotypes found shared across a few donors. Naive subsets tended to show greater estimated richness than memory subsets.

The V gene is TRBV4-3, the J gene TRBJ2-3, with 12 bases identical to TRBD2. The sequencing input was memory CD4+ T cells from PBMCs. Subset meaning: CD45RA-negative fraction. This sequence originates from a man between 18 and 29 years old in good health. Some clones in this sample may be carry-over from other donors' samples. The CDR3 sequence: CASSQGWVASGRAKESDTQYF. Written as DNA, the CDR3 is TGCGCCAGCAGCCAAGGATGGGTCGCTAGCGGGAGGGCCAAGGAGTCAGATACGCAGTATTTT.